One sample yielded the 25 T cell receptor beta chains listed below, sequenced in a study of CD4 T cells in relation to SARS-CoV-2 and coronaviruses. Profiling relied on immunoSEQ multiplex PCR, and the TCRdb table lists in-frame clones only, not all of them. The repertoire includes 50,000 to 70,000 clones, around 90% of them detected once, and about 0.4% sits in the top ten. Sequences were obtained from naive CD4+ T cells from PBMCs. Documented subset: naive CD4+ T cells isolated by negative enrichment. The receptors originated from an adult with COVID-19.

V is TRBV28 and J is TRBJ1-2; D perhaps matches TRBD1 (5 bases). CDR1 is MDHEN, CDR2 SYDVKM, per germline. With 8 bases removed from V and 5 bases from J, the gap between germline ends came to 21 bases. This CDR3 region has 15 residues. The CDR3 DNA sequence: TGTGCCAGCGGAACGACCGGGACTCACAATTATGGCTACACCTTC. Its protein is CASGTTGTHNYGYTF.

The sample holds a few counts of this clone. The CDR3 here is CASSSGQGSNSPLHF. In nucleotides, the CDR3 is TGTGCCAGCAGCTCGGGACAGGGGTCTAATTCACCCCTCCACTTT. The gene calls are TRBV11-2 and TRBJ1-6, with TRBD1 matching over 10 bases. The CDR3 runs 15 residues. Losses at the gene ends were 4 bases for V and 6 bases for J; bases not matched to a gene: 3. The V gene's germline CDR1 is SGHAT and CDR2 FQNNGV.

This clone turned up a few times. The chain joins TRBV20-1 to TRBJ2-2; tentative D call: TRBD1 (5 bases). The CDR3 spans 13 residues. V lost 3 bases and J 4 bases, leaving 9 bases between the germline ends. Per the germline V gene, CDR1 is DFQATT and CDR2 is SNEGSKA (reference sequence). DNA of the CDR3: TGCAGTGCTAGTGACAGTTTCACCGGGGAGCTGTTTTTT. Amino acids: CSASDSFTGELFF.

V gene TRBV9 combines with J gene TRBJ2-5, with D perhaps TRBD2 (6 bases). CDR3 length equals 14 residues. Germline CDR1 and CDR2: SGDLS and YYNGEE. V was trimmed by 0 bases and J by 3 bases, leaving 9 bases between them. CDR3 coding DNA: TGTGCCAGCAGCGTAGGGCCGGGGGAAGAGACCCAGTACTTC. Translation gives CASSVGPGEETQYF.

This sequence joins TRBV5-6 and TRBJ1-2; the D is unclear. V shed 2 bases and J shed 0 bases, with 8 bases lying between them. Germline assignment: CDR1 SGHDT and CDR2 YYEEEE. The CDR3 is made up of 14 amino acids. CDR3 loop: CASSLDRSNYGYTF. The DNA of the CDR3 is TGTGCCAGCAGCTTAGATCGCTCTAACTATGGCTACACCTTC.

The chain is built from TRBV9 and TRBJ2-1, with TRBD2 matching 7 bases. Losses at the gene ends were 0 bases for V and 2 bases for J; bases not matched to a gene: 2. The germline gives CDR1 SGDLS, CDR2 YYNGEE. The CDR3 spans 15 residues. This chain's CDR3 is CASSVGLAAYNEQFF. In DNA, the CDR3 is TGTGCCAGCAGCGTAGGACTAGCAGCCTACAATGAGCAGTTCTTC. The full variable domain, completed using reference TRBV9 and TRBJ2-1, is DSGVTQTPKHLITATGQRVTLRCSPRSGDLSVYWYQQSLDQGLQFLIQYYNGEERAKGNILERFSAQQFPDLHSELNLSSLELGDSALYFCASSVGLAAYNEQFFGPGTRLTVL.

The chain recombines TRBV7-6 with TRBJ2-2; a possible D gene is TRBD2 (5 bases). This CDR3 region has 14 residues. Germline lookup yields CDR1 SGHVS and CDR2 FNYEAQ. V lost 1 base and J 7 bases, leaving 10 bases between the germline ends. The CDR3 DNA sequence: TGTGCCAGCAGCTTAGGGGAAGAGGGCGGGGAGCTGTTTTTT. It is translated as CASSLGEEGGELFF.

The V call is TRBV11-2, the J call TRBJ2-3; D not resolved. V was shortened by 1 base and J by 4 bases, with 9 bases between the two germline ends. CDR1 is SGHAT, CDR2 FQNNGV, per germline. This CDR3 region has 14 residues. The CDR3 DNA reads TGTGCCAGCAGCTTAGTTCAGAATCCAGATACGCAGTATTTT. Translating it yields CASSLVQNPDTQYF.

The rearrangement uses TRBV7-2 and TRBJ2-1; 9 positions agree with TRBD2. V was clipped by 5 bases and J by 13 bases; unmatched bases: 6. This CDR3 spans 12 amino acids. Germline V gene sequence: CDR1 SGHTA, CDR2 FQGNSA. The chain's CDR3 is CASSQQGTSQFF. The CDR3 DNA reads TGTGCCAGCAGCCAACAGGGGACTAGCCAGTTCTTC.

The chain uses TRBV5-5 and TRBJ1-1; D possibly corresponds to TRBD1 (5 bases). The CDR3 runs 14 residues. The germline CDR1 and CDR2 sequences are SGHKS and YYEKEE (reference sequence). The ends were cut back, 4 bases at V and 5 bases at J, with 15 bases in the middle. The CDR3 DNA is TGTGCCAGCAGCCGGCGGGACGGAAGGACTGAAGCTTTCTTT. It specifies CASSRRDGRTEAFF.

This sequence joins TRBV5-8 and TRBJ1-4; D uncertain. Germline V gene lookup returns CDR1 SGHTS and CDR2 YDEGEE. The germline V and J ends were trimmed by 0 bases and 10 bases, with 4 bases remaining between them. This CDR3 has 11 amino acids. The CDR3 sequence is CASSLAGKLFF. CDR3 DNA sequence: TGTGCCAGCAGCTTGGCGGGAAAACTGTTTTTT.

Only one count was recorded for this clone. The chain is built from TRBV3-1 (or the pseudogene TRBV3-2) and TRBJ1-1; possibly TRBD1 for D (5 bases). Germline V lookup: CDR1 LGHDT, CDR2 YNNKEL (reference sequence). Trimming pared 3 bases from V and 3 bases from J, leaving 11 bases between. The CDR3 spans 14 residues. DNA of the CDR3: TGTGCCAGCAGCCAGGCAGGGACGGACACTGAAGCTTTCTTT. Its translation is CASSQAGTDTEAFF.

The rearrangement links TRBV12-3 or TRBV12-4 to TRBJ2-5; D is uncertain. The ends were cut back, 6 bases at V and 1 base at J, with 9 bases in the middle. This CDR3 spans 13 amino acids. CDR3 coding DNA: TGTGCCAGCAGCCTCGGGTTCCAAGAGACCCAGTACTTC. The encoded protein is CASSLGFQETQYF.

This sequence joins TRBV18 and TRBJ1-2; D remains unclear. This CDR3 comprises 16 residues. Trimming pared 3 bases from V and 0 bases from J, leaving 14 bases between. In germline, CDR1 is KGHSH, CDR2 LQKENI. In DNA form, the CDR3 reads TGTGCCAGCTCACCGTCTTGGAGCGCAGCTAACTATGGCTACACCTTC. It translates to CASSPSWSAANYGYTF. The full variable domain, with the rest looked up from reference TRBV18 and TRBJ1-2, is NAGVMQNPRHLVRRRGQEARLRCSPMKGHSHVYWYRQLPEEGLKFMVYLQKENIIDESGMPKERFSAEFPKEGPSILRIQQVVRGDSAAYFCASSPSWSAANYGYTFGSGTRLTVV.

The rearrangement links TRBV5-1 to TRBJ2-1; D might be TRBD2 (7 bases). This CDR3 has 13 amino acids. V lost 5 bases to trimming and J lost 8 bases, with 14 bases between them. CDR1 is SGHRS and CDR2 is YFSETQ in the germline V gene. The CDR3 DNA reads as TGCGCCAGCAGGCATGGGGGGGGCCATGAGCAGTTCTTC. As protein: CASRHGGGHEQFF.

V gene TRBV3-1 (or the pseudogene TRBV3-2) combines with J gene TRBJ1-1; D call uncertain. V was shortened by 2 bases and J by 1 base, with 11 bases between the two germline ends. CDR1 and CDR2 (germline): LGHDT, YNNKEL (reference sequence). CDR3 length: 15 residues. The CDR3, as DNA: TGTGCCAGCAGCCAACGTCCGGGAGAGAACACTGAAGCTTTCTTT. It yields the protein CASSQRPGENTEAFF.

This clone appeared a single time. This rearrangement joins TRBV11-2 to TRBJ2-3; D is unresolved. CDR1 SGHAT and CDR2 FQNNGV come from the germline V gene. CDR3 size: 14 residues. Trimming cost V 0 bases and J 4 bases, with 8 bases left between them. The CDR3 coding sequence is TGTGCCAGCAGCTTAGATCGGTCGGCAGATACGCAGTATTTT. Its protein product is CASSLDRSADTQYF. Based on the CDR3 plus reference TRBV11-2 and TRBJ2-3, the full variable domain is EAGVAQSPRYKIIEKRQSVAFWCNPISGHATLYWYQQILGQGPKLLIQFQNNGVVDDSQLPKDRFSAERLKGVDSTLKIQPAKLEDSAVYLCASSLDRSADTQYFGPGTRLTVL.

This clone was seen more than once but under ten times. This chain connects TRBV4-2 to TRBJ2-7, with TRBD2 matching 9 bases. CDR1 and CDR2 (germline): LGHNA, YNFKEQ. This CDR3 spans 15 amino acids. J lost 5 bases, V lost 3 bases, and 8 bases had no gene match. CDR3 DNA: TGTGCCAGCAGCCAGAATAGCGGGAGAGTTAACGAGCAGTACTTC. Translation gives CASSQNSGRVNEQYF.

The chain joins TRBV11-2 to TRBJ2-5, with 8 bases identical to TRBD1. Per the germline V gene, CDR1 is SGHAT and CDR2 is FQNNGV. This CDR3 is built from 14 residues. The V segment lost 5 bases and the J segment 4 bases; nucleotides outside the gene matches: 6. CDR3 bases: TGTGCCAGCAGCACAGACAGGGGTGCAGAGACCCAGTACTTC. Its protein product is CASSTDRGAETQYF.

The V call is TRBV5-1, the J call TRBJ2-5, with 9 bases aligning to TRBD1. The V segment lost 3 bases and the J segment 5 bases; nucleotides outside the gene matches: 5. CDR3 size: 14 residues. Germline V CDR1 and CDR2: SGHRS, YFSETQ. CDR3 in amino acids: CASSWGQGGETQYF. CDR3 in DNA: TGCGCCAGCAGCTGGGGACAGGGCGGGGAGACCCAGTACTTC.

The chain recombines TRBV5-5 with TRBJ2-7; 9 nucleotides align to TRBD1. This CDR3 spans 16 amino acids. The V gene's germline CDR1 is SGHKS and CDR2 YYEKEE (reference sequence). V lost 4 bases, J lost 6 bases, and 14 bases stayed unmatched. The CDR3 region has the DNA TGTGCCAGCAGCCCTCGTGCCGGGACAGGGCTCAGCGAGCAGTACTTC. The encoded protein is CASSPRAGTGLSEQYF.

DNA for the CDR3: TGTGCCAGCAGCTTGTGGCAGATCTACGAGCAGTACTTC. Its translation is CASSLWQIYEQYF. J is TRBJ2-7 and V is TRBV5-5; D gene uncertain. Trimming shortened V by 1 base and J by 3 bases, and 8 bases separated the two germline ends. Germline-derived CDR1 and CDR2 are SGHKS and YYEKEE (reference sequence). The CDR3 covers 13 residues.

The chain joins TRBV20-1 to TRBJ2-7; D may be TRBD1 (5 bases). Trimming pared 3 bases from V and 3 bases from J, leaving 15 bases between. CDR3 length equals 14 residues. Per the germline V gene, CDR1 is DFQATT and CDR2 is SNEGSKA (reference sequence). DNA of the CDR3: TGCAGTGCTAGTCCTGTATCAGGGAACTACGAGCAGTACTTC. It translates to CSASPVSGNYEQYF.

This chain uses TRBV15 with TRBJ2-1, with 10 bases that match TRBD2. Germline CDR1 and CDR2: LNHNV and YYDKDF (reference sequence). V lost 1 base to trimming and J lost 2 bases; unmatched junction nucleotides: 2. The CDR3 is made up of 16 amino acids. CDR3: CATSRGAGGTYNEQFF. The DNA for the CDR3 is TGTGCCACCAGCAGAGGAGCGGGAGGGACCTACAATGAGCAGTTCTTC. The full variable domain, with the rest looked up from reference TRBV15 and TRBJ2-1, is DAMVIQNPRYQVTQFGKPVTLSCSQTLNHNVMYWYQQKSSQAPKLLFHYYDKDFNNEADTPDNFQSRRPNTSFCFLDIRSPGLGDTAMYLCATSRGAGGTYNEQFFGPGTRLTVL.

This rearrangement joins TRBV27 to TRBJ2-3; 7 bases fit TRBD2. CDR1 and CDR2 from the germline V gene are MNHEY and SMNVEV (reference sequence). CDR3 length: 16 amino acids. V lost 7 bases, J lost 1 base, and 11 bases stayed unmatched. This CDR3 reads CASTAWEGRGTDTQYF. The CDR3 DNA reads TGTGCCAGCACCGCTTGGGAGGGCAGGGGCACAGATACGCAGTATTTT.